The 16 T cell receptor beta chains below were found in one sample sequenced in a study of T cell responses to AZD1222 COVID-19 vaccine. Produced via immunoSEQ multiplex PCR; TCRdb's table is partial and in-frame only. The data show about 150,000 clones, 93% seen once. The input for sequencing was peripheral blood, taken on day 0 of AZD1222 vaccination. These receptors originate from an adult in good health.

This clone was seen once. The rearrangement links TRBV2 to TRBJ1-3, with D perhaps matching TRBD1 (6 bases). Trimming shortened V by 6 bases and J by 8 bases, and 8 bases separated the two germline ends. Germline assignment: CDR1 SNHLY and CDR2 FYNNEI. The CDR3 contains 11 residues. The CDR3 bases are TGTGCCAGCAGATCAGGGGACACCATATATTTT. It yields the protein CASRSGDTIYF.

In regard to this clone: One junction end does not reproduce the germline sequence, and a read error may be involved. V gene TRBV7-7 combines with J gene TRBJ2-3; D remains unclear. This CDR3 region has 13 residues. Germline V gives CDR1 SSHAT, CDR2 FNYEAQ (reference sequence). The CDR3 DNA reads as TGTGCTAGCAGCCCCAATTGGGGAGATACGCAGTATTTT. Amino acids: CASSPNWGDTQYF.

The CDR3 reads CASSHAAGYEQYF. CDR3 in DNA: TGTGCCAGTAGCCACGCCGCGGGGTACGAGCAGTACTTC. V gene TRBV19 combines with J gene TRBJ2-7; weak D call: TRBD2 (6 bases). Germline values: CDR1 LNHDA, CDR2 SQIVND (reference sequence). V lost 6 bases, J lost 4 bases, and 13 bases lay in between. The CDR3 is 13 amino acids.

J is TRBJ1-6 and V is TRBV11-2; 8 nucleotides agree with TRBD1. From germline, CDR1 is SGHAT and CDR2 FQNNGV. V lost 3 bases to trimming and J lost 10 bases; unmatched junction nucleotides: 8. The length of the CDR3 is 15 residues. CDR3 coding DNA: TGTGCCAGCAGCTTGGCAACAGGGGGATTGTCACCCCTCCACTTT. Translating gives CASSLATGGLSPLHF. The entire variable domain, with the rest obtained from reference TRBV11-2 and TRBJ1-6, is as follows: EAGVAQSPRYKIIEKRQSVAFWCNPISGHATLYWYQQILGQGPKLLIQFQNNGVVDDSQLPKDRFSAERLKGVDSTLKIQPAKLEDSAVYLCASSLATGGLSPLHFGNGTRLTVT.

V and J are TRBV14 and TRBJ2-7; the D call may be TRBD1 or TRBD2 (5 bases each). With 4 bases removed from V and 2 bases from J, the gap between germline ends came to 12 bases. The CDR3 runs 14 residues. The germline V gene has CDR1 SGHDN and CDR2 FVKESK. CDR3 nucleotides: TGTGCCAGCAGCCCCTATCGGGGACCCTACGAGCAGTACTTC. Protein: CASSPYRGPYEQYF.

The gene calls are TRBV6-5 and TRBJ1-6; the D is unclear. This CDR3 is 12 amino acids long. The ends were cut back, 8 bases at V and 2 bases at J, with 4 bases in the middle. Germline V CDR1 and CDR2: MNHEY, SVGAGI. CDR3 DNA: TGTGCCAGCCGTCCCTATAATTCACCCCTCCACTTT. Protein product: CASRPYNSPLHF.

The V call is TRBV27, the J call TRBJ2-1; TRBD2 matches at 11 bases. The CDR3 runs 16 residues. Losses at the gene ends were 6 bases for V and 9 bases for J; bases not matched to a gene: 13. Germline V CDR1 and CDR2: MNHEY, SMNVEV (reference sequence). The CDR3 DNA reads TGTGCCAGCAGAAGTAGCGGGGGGGCCGTCGGAGGTGAGCAGTTCTTC. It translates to CASRSSGGAVGGEQFF.

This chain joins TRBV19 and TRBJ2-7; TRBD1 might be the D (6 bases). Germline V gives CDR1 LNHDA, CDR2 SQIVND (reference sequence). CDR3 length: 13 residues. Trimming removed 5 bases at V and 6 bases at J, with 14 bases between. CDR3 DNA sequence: TGTGCCAGTAGTTCGCAGACAGGAGTCGAGCAGTACTTC. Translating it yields CASSSQTGVEQYF.

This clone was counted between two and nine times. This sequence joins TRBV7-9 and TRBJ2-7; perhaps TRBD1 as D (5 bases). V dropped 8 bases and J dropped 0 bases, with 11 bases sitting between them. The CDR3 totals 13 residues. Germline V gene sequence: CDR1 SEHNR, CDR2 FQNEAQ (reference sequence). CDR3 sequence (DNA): TGTGCCAGCCTCCAGGGAACCTCCTACGAGCAGTACTTC. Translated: CASLQGTSYEQYF.

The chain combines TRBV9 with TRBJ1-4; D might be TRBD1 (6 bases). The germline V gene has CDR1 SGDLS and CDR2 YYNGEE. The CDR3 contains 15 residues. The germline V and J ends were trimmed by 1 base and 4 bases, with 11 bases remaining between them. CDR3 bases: TGTGCCAGCAGCGTATTCGGACAGTTTAATGAAAAACTGTTTTTT. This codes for CASSVFGQFNEKLFF.

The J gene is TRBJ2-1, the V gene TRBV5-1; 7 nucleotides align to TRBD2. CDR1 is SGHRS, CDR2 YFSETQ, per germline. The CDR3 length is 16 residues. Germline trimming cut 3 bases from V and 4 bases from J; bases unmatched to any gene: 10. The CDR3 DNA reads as TGCGCCAGCAGCTGGGGCGTTCGGGGGGTTTACAATGAGCAGTTCTTC. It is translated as CASSWGVRGVYNEQFF.

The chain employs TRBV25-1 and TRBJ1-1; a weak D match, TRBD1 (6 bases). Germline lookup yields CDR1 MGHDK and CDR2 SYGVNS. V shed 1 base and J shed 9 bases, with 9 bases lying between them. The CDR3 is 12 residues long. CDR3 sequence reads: CASSELGGKAFF. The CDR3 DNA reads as TGTGCCAGCAGTGAATTAGGGGGGAAAGCTTTCTTT.

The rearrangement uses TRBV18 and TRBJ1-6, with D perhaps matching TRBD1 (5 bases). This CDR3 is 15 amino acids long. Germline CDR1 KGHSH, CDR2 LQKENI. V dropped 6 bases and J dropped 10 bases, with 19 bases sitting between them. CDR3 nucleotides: TGTGCCAGCTCCACTCGGGATATAGGGGAGTCACCCCTCCACTTT. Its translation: CASSTRDIGESPLHF.

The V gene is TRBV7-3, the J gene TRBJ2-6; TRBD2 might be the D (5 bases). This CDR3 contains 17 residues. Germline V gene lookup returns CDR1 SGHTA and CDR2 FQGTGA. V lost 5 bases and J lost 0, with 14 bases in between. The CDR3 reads CASSADSESSGANVLTF. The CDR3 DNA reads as TGTGCCAGCAGCGCCGATAGCGAGAGCTCTGGGGCCAACGTCCTGACTTTC.

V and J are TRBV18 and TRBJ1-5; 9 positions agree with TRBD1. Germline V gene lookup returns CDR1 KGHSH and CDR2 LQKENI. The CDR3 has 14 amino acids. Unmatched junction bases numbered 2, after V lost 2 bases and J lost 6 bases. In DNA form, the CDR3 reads TGTGCCAGCTCACCAGGGACAGGGACTCAGCCCCAGCATTTT. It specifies CASSPGTGTQPQHF. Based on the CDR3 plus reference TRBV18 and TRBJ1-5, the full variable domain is NAGVMQNPRHLVRRRGQEARLRCSPMKGHSHVYWYRQLPEEGLKFMVYLQKENIIDESGMPKERFSAEFPKEGPSILRIQQVVRGDSAAYFCASSPGTGTQPQHFGDGTRLSIL.

This CDR3 is CASSLLVLSQGGRDGYTF. The CDR3 DNA is TGTGCCAGCAGTTTATTGGTCTTGAGTCAGGGGGGTCGGGATGGCTACACCTTC. V is TRBV28 and J is TRBJ1-2; 7 bases map to TRBD1. The junction had 17 bases not matched to a gene; V was cut back by 1 base and J by 6 bases. Germline lookup yields CDR1 MDHEN and CDR2 SYDVKM. There are 18 residues in the CDR3.